Below, 3 T cell receptor beta chains from the same sample are listed, as sequenced in a study of monozygotic twins with inflammatory bowel disease. TCRdb reanalyzed the 5' RACE reads, giving one entry per CDR3 protein sequence and no DNA. The sample table sets out 400,000 or so distinct CDR3 sequences. Sequenced material: blood. All receptors derive from a human donor with ulcerative colitis or Crohn's disease, or a healthy co-twin of an affected twin (not recorded which).

V and J are TRBV27 and TRBJ2-1. The CDR3 length is 15 residues. Germline V gene data show CDR1 as MNHEY and CDR2 as SMNVEV (reference sequence). The CDR3 sequence: CASSSRSRGSNEQFF.

This chain links TRBV5-1 with TRBJ1-1. Germline V gene data show CDR1 as SGHRS and CDR2 as YFSETQ. The CDR3 has 15 residues. CDR3: CASSPGDRPSLEAFF.

The rearrangement links TRBV6-5 to TRBJ2-3; TCRdb reports TRBD1, a call that lacks DNA to check it against. The germline gives CDR1 MNHEY, CDR2 SVGAGI. CDR3 length equals 18 residues. CDR3 residues: CASSYLPDAAGATDTQYF.